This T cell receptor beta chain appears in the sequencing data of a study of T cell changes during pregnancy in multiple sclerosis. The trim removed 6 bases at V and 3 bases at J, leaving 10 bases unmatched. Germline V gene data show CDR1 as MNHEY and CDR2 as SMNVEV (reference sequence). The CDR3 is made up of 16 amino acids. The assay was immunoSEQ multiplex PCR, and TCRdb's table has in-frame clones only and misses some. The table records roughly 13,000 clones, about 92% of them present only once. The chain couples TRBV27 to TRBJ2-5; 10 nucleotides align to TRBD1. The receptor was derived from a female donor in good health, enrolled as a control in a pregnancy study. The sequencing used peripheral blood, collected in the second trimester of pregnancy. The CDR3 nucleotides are TGTGCCAGCAGGCTTACTGCCGGGACAGGGGAAGAGACCCAGTACTTC. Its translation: CASRLTAGTGEETQYF.